The 29 T cell receptor beta chains below come from one sample, sequenced in a study of T cell responses to AZD1222 COVID-19 vaccine (dated by TCRdb to the early 2020s). Library prep was done by the immunoSEQ multiplex PCR assay. TCRdb limited this immuneACCESS table to in-frame rearrangements with V and J called. A share of clones is missing; checked studies link under half to unresolved V genes, and the rest is unexplained. For this sample the table gives 130,000 or so clones, of which 90% were detected only once. The ten largest clones take up roughly 7.8% of the sample. The sample's time point label, in plain terms: baseline before first vaccination. This material consisted of peripheral blood, taken on day 0 of AZD1222 vaccination. The receptors shown here come from an adult in good health.

This chain joins TRBV28 and TRBJ1-5, with a weak D call TRBD1 (5 bases). Trimming left V 3 bases short and J 5 bases short, with 11 bases between. Germline V gene lookup returns CDR1 MDHEN and CDR2 SYDVKM. The length of the CDR3 is 14 residues. DNA for the CDR3: TGTGCCAGCAGTTTGGGGTGGGGGGATCAGCCCCAGCATTTT. This translates into CASSLGWGDQPQHF.

This chain joins TRBV19 and TRBJ1-4; D may be TRBD1 (5 bases). The CDR3 extends over 14 amino acids. The V end was cut by 5 bases, the J end by 2 bases, with 9 bases between. Per the germline V gene, CDR1 is LNHDA and CDR2 is SQIVND (reference sequence). The chain's CDR3 is CASSEQVTNEKLFF. The CDR3 nucleotides are TGTGCCAGTAGTGAACAGGTGACTAATGAAAAACTGTTTTTT.

This chain uses TRBV14 with TRBJ2-1; D gene uncertain. The CDR3 has 13 amino acids. Germline CDR1 and CDR2: SGHDN and FVKESK. V was shortened by 4 bases and J by 12 bases, with 16 bases between the two germline ends. The chain's CDR3 is CASSRTRTSGQFF. The CDR3 DNA is TGTGCCAGCAGCCGAACCCGGACCTCCGGGCAGTTCTTC.

V and J are TRBV5-1 and TRBJ1-5; a possible D gene is TRBD1 (5 bases). The CDR3 loop spans 13 amino acids. Germline-derived CDR1 and CDR2 are SGHRS and YFSETQ. The germline V and J ends were trimmed by 4 bases and 6 bases, with 11 bases remaining between them. Here the CDR3 DNA reads TGCGCCAGCAGCCAAGGGGAGCGTCAGCCCCAGCATTTT. It encodes CASSQGERQPQHF.

This rearrangement joins TRBV28 to TRBJ2-3; no clear D gene. Trimming stripped 6 bases from V and 6 bases from J, with 13 bases between. Looked up from germline, CDR1 is MDHEN and CDR2 is SYDVKM. The CDR3 runs 13 residues. The CDR3 is CASRVGFSDTQYF. The DNA of the CDR3 is TGTGCCAGCAGAGTAGGGTTCTCGGATACGCAGTATTTT.

The rearrangement uses TRBV20-1 and TRBJ2-3; D possibly corresponds to TRBD2 (5 bases). CDR1 and CDR2 from the germline V gene are DFQATT and SNEGSKA (reference sequence). V lost 5 bases and J 3 bases, leaving 6 bases between the germline ends. The CDR3 has 11 amino acids. The CDR3 coding sequence is TGCAGTGCTTGGGAGACAGATACGCAGTATTTT. Residues: CSAWETDTQYF.

The chain links TRBV5-6 to TRBJ2-3; no reliable D call. The V end was cut by 0 bases, the J end by 8 bases, with 10 bases between. Per the germline V gene, CDR1 is SGHDT and CDR2 is YYEEEE. This CDR3 is 13 amino acids long. Here the CDR3 reads CASSLAEGSTQYF. Written as DNA, the CDR3 is TGTGCCAGCAGCTTGGCGGAAGGCAGTACGCAGTATTTT.

This chain links TRBV7-2 with TRBJ2-4; perhaps TRBD2 as D (6 bases). With 5 bases removed from V and 5 bases from J, the gap between germline ends came to 16 bases. Germline V gene data show CDR1 as SGHTA and CDR2 as FQGNSA. The CDR3 contains 15 residues. CDR3 region: CASSAREAHENIQYF. In nucleotides, the CDR3 is TGTGCCAGCAGCGCGCGGGAAGCACATGAAAACATTCAGTACTTC. Combining the CDR3 with reference TRBV7-2 and TRBJ2-4 gives the whole variable domain GAGVSQSPSNKVTEKGKDVELRCDPISGHTALYWYRQSLGQGLEFLIYFQGNSAPDKSGLPSDRFSAERTGGSVSTLTIQRTQQEDSAVYLCASSAREAHENIQYFGAGTRLSVL.

The chain recombines TRBV15 with TRBJ1-4; possibly TRBD1 for D (5 bases). CDR3 length: 15 residues. V lost 4 bases to trimming and J lost 8 bases, with 17 bases between them. Germline V gives CDR1 LNHNV, CDR2 YYDKDF (reference sequence). CDR3 sequence reads: CATSIPTGGREKLFF. The CDR3 nucleotides read TGTGCCACCAGCATTCCTACCGGGGGGAGAGAAAAACTGTTTTTT.

The rearrangement uses TRBV7-9 and TRBJ2-5, with TRBD1 matching 8 bases. This CDR3 is 11 amino acids long. V shed 8 bases and J 4 bases; nucleotides not matched to a gene: 0. Germline V CDR1 and CDR2: SEHNR, FQNEAQ (reference sequence). The CDR3 DNA reads TGTGCCAGCCAGGGGGCAGAGACCCAGTACTTC. This gives the protein CASQGAETQYF.

This chain joins TRBV6-4 and TRBJ2-2; TRBD1 agrees at 9 bases. This CDR3 region has 14 residues. Germline CDR1 reads MRHNA; CDR2 reads SNTAGT. The V and J ends lost 4 bases and 3 bases, in that order; junction bases with no gene match: 0. In DNA, the CDR3 is TGTGCCAGCAGTGGGGACAGGGACACCGGGGAGCTGTTTTTT. Translating it yields CASSGDRDTGELFF.

The chain carries TRBV28 and TRBJ2-3; 7 nucleotides line up with TRBD2. Trimming at V came to 6 bases and at J to 6 bases, leaving 9 bases not matched to a gene. The germline V gene encodes CDR1 MDHEN and CDR2 SYDVKM. This CDR3 comprises 14 residues. CDR3 amino acids: CASSPPWGGDTQYF. The CDR3 region has the DNA TGTGCCAGCAGCCCACCATGGGGAGGGGATACGCAGTATTTT.

In regard to this clone: Other DNA sequences within the sample encode an identical CDR3. The rearrangement joins TRBV7-2 to TRBJ2-7; D is uncertain. The germline gives CDR1 SGHTA, CDR2 FQGNSA. CDR3 length: 11 residues. V was cut by 5 bases and J by 4 bases, with 6 bases left in between. CDR3 amino acids: CASSLLYEQYF. CDR3 sequence (DNA): TGTGCCAGCAGCCTCCTATACGAGCAGTACTTC.

V gene TRBV28 combines with J gene TRBJ1-1; D unresolved. This CDR3 comprises 14 residues. In germline, CDR1 is MDHEN, CDR2 SYDVKM. V was cut by 7 bases and J by 6 bases, with 18 bases left in between. CDR3 DNA sequence: TGTGCCAGCATACAGAGTGATATGAGATCTGAAGCTTTCTTT. It is translated as CASIQSDMRSEAFF.

V usage is TRBV18 and J usage is TRBJ1-1; 7 bases agree with TRBD1. Germline V gene lookup returns CDR1 KGHSH and CDR2 LQKENI. V was clipped by 1 base and J by 0 bases; unmatched bases: 5. This CDR3 has 16 amino acids. CDR3 nucleotide sequence: TGTGCCAGCTCACCACAGGGGGCGGTTATGAACACTGAAGCTTTCTTT. Amino acids: CASSPQGAVMNTEAFF.

The rearrangement joins TRBV19 to TRBJ1-1, with D maybe TRBD1 (5 bases). The V end was cut by 5 bases, the J end by 5 bases, with 15 bases between. The CDR3 sequence is 14 residues long. CDR1 is LNHDA, CDR2 SQIVND, per germline (reference sequence). CDR3 amino acids: CASSSYRTSTEAFF. In DNA form, the CDR3 reads TGTGCCAGTAGTTCTTACAGGACTTCGACTGAAGCTTTCTTT.

The chain is built from TRBV3-1 (or the pseudogene TRBV3-2) and TRBJ2-2; D gene uncertain. Trimming took 2 bases from V and 2 from J, leaving 0 bases between them. CDR1 is LGHDT and CDR2 is YNNKEL in the germline V gene (reference sequence). The CDR3 contains 12 residues. CDR3 in amino acids: CASSQNTGELFF. The CDR3 DNA reads TGTGCCAGCAGCCAAAACACCGGGGAGCTGTTTTTT.

This chain uses TRBV7-8 with TRBJ1-1; D call uncertain. This CDR3 has 16 residues. Germline V gene sequence: CDR1 SGHVS, CDR2 FQNEAQ. Deletions cut 1 base from V and 1 base from J, with 13 bases between. CDR3 sequence reads: CASSLERLLGNTEAFF. DNA for the CDR3: TGTGCCAGCAGCTTAGAACGGCTGTTGGGGAACACTGAAGCTTTCTTT.

This chain links TRBV28 with TRBJ1-5; TRBD1 is a possible D gene (6 bases). V lost 4 bases and J lost 1, with 11 bases in between. This CDR3 spans 15 amino acids. Germline values: CDR1 MDHEN, CDR2 SYDVKM. The CDR3 sequence is CASSYRDGSNQPQHF. CDR3 in DNA: TGTGCCAGCAGTTACAGGGATGGGAGCAATCAGCCCCAGCATTTT. The full variable domain, with the rest looked up from reference TRBV28 and TRBJ1-5, is DVKVTQSSRYLVKRTGEKVFLECVQDMDHENMFWYRQDPGLGLRLIYFSYDVKMKEKGDIPEGYSVSREKKERFSLILESASTNQTSMYLCASSYRDGSNQPQHFGDGTRLSIL.

The chain has TRBV6-5 and TRBJ1-5, with D uncertain. CDR1 and CDR2 from the germline V gene are MNHEY and SVGAGI. Trimming removed 8 bases at V and 3 bases at J, with 11 bases between. This CDR3 is 13 amino acids long. The CDR3 reads CASSKGLNQPQHF. CDR3 nucleotides: TGTGCCAGCTCAAAGGGCCTCAATCAGCCCCAGCATTTT.

The chain employs TRBV7-2 and TRBJ2-2, with TRBD1 identical over 10 bases. Trimming cost V 6 bases and J 5 bases; bases outside gene matches: 9. Germline V gene data show CDR1 as SGHTA and CDR2 as FQGNSA. CDR3 size: 16 residues. CDR3 region: CASRAPGQGMTGELFF. CDR3 coding DNA: TGTGCCAGCAGGGCTCCGGGACAGGGGATGACCGGGGAGCTGTTTTTT.

This sequence joins TRBV4-3 and TRBJ1-1; possibly TRBD1 for D (6 bases). The CDR3 consists of 17 residues. Germline V lookup: CDR1 LGHNA, CDR2 YSLEER. Trimming took 0 bases from V and 0 from J, leaving 14 bases between them. The CDR3 protein is CASSQDLRTDMNTEAFF. The CDR3 DNA reads as TGCGCCAGCAGCCAAGATTTAAGGACAGACATGAACACTGAAGCTTTCTTT.

This chain links TRBV5-5 with TRBJ1-5; D gene uncertain. V gave up 1 base and J gave up 6 bases, with 14 bases separating them. Germline V lookup: CDR1 SGHKS, CDR2 YYEKEE (reference sequence). This CDR3 is built from 15 residues. The CDR3 spells CASSLLVGFFQPQHF. The CDR3 DNA sequence: TGTGCCAGCAGCTTGTTAGTCGGTTTCTTTCAGCCCCAGCATTTT.

The V gene is TRBV9, the J gene TRBJ2-7, with 8 nucleotides matching TRBD2. Germline V gene sequence: CDR1 SGDLS, CDR2 YYNGEE. Trimming cost V 0 bases and J 6 bases; bases outside gene matches: 5. The CDR3 has 14 residues. In DNA, the CDR3 is TGTGCCAGCAGCGTAGAAGCGGGAGCACGCGAGCAGTACTTC. Protein sequence: CASSVEAGAREQYF.

The chain joins TRBV19 to TRBJ1-4; D gene unclear. Trimming pared 5 bases from V and 7 bases from J, leaving 8 bases between. CDR1 and CDR2 from the germline V gene are LNHDA and SQIVND (reference sequence). The CDR3 consists of 12 residues. CDR3 nucleotide sequence: TGTGCCAGTAGTGGAGCGAGTGAAAAACTGTTTTTT. Protein: CASSGASEKLFF.

This chain links TRBV10-3 with TRBJ2-2, with 7 bases matching TRBD2. This CDR3 comprises 19 residues. Germline V gene sequence: CDR1 ENHRY, CDR2 SYGVKD. The trim removed 6 bases at V and 4 bases at J, leaving 20 bases unmatched. CDR3 sequence reads: CAIRGGSLVGNEGTGELFF. The CDR3 region has the DNA TGTGCCATCAGGGGGGGGTCTCTCGTAGGGAACGAGGGCACCGGGGAGCTGTTTTTT.

This clone came up once. The V gene is TRBV18, the J gene TRBJ1-2; weak D call: TRBD1 (6 bases). V dropped 2 bases and J dropped 4 bases, with 17 bases sitting between them. CDR3 length equals 16 residues. The germline CDR1 and CDR2 sequences are KGHSH and LQKENI. As DNA, the CDR3 is TGTGCCAGCTCACCAGACAAGGGGGTGTCCACCTATGGCTACACCTTC. It encodes CASSPDKGVSTYGYTF. Looking up the rest from reference TRBV18 and TRBJ1-2 gives the full variable domain: NAGVMQNPRHLVRRRGQEARLRCSPMKGHSHVYWYRQLPEEGLKFMVYLQKENIIDESGMPKERFSAEFPKEGPSILRIQQVVRGDSAAYFCASSPDKGVSTYGYTFGSGTRLTVV.

J is TRBJ2-5 and V is TRBV5-1; 8 nucleotides align to TRBD1. The ends lost 1 base at V and 3 bases at J; junction bases unmatched: 5. CDR3 length equals 15 residues. The germline V gene encodes CDR1 SGHRS and CDR2 YFSETQ. CDR3 DNA sequence: TGCGCCAGCAGCTTGACAGGGGGTAAGGAAGAGACCCAGTACTTC. This codes for CASSLTGGKEETQYF. Using reference TRBV5-1 and TRBJ2-5 for the parts outside the CDR3, the full variable domain is KAGVTQTPRYLIKTRGQQVTLSCSPISGHRSVSWYQQTPGQGLQFLFEYFSETQRNKGNFPGRFSGRQFSNSRSEMNVSTLELGDSALYLCASSLTGGKEETQYFGPGTRLLVL.

This chain joins TRBV6-1 and TRBJ2-7, with 9 bases matching TRBD1. Germline V CDR1 and CDR2: MNHNS, SASEGT. The CDR3 covers 14 residues. Losses at the gene ends were 2 bases for V and 4 bases for J; bases not matched to a gene: 3. The CDR3 protein is CASSEPGQGYEQYF. In DNA, the CDR3 is TGTGCCAGCAGTGAACCGGGACAGGGTTACGAGCAGTACTTC.